The sequence of this TCR beta chain was determined in a study of shared clonotypes between healthy human individuals. Authors' processing steps: ImmunoSEQ supplied junction-only sequences lacking quality scores, so filtering was different. Clones were read by immunoSEQ multiplex PCR, and TCRdb kept only the in-frame ones, dropping some. V, J and clone size derive from that table, while D and trimming were established from the DNA sequence. The table has about 450,000 clones, more than 75% seen once. Germline-derived CDR1 and CDR2 are SGHTA and FQGNSA. The V gene end was trimmed by 5 bases and the J gene end by 5 bases; junction bases not matched to a gene: 10. CDR3 length equals 17 residues. This clone has ten or more counts. Its specificity is unknown. Whole-study findings and limits: Sequencing depth was expected to influence donor clonotype sharing.

The V call is TRBV7-2, the J call TRBJ2-1, with 12 positions matching TRBD2. This clonotype originated in a woman aged 40 to 49 in good health. Some clones in this sample may be carry-over from other donors' samples. Input material: PBMCs. CDR3 loop: CASSPWGTSGLDNEQFF. CDR3 bases: TGTGCCAGCAGCCCTTGGGGGACTAGCGGGCTCGACAATGAGCAGTTCTTC.